These 12 T cell receptor beta chains came from one sample sequenced in a study of cytomegalovirus exposure and HLA in healthy donors. PCR used 60 Vbeta primers and 13 Jbeta primers. Clones were sequenced by immunoSEQ multiplex PCR, and TCRdb holds only the in-frame ones, with some missing. Counted here are about 140,000 clones, roughly 77% occurring once; the ten biggest clones make up roughly 1.7%. The sequencing input was PBMCs. The source is a woman in her 30s in good health and CMV-seronegative.

The table lists this clone with a count of one. The V gene is TRBV6-5, the J gene TRBJ2-2; 7 nucleotides align to TRBD2. Germline CDR1 reads MNHEY; CDR2 reads SVGAGI. Losses at the gene ends were 7 bases for V and 7 bases for J; bases not matched to a gene: 9. This CDR3 comprises 14 residues. The CDR3 here is CASTEWRGYGELFF. In nucleotides, the CDR3 is TGTGCCAGCACCGAGTGGCGGGGGTACGGGGAGCTGTTTTTT.

The CDR3 is CAISDPPYGSYEQCV. The CDR3 coding sequence is TGTGCCATCAGTGACCCCCCCTACGGGAGCTACGAGCAGTGCGTC. The V call is TRBV10-3, the J call TRBJ2-7, with a weak D call TRBD2 (6 bases). In germline, CDR1 is ENHRY, CDR2 SYGVKD. The CDR3 length is 15 residues.

V gene TRBV6-4 combines with J gene TRBJ2-5, with 7 bases identical to TRBD1. TRBJ2-7 matches the DNA end more closely, so the J call is doubtful. This CDR3 region has 15 residues. Germline CDR1 and CDR2: MRHNA and SNTAGT. CDR3: CASSPPGTETYEQYF. CDR3 in DNA: TGTGCCAGCAGTCCACCCGGGACAGAGACCTACGAGCAGTACTTC.

V is TRBV19 and J is TRBJ2-3, with 9 positions matching TRBD2. The CDR3 is 13 residues long. In germline, CDR1 is LNHDA, CDR2 SQIVND (reference sequence). V was clipped by 6 bases and J by 6 bases; unmatched bases: 4. Here the CDR3 reads CASRSSGKDTQYF. DNA for the CDR3: TGTGCCAGTAGGTCTAGCGGGAAGGATACGCAGTATTTT. Looking up the rest from reference TRBV19 and TRBJ2-3 gives the full variable domain: DGGITQSPKYLFRKEGQNVTLSCEQNLNHDAMYWYRQDPGQGLRLIYYSQIVNDFQKGDIAEGYSVSREKKESFPLTVTSAQKNPTAFYLCASRSSGKDTQYFGPGTRLTVL.

This chain joins TRBV28 and TRBJ2-5, with unresolved D. The J call may be faulty, since TRBJ2-7 better matches the DNA end. The CDR3 runs 12 residues. Germline loops: CDR1 MDHEN, CDR2 SYDVKM. CDR3 bases: TGTGCCAGCAAAAAAAGGGACTACGAGCAGTACTTC. Translation: CASKKRDYEQYF.

The J gene is TRBJ1-2, the V gene TRBV6-1, with 8 nucleotides matching TRBD1. This CDR3 region has 14 residues. V gave up 6 bases and J gave up 3 bases; unmatched junction bases: 6. The V gene's germline CDR1 is MNHNS and CDR2 SASEGT. The CDR3 is CASSEDRAYYGYTF. CDR3 DNA sequence: TGTGCCAGCAGCGAGGACAGGGCATACTATGGCTACACCTTC.

This clone was observed a few times. The chain employs TRBV18 and TRBJ2-1; 11 bases map to TRBD2. CDR1 and CDR2 (germline): KGHSH, LQKENI. Unmatched junction bases numbered 15, after V lost 3 bases and J lost 8 bases. The CDR3 loop spans 18 amino acids. In nucleotides, the CDR3 is TGTGCCAGCTCACCTAAAGCCTTTGGACTAGCGGGTATGGATGAGCAGTTCTTC. It yields the protein CASSPKAFGLAGMDEQFF. Looking up the rest from reference TRBV18 and TRBJ2-1 gives the full variable domain: NAGVMQNPRHLVRRRGQEARLRCSPMKGHSHVYWYRQLPEEGLKFMVYLQKENIIDESGMPKERFSAEFPKEGPSILRIQQVVRGDSAAYFCASSPKAFGLAGMDEQFFGPGTRLTVL.

This clone was seen a handful of times. Germline is not matched at one junction end, which may reflect a read error. The chain links TRBV7-7 to TRBJ2-2; D may be TRBD2 (5 bases). The CDR3 length is 12 residues. The germline V gene has CDR1 SSHAT and CDR2 FNYEAQ (reference sequence). CDR3 coding DNA: TGTGCTAGCAGCTTAGCGCGAGGGGAGCTGTTTTTT. Protein sequence: CASSLARGELFF.

The V gene is TRBV7-6, the J gene TRBJ2-3; D perhaps matches TRBD2 (5 bases). The CDR3 covers 16 residues. Germline CDR1 SGHVS, CDR2 FNYEAQ. With 2 bases removed from V and 5 bases from J, the gap between germline ends came to 17 bases. CDR3 residues: CASSLTSGGFGDTQYF. As DNA, the CDR3 is TGTGCCAGCAGCTTAACCAGCGGCGGGTTCGGAGATACGCAGTATTTT.

This clone was seen just once. The rearrangement uses TRBV7-9 and TRBJ1-5; TRBD1 is a possible D gene (5 bases). V lost 9 bases and J 9 bases, leaving 36 bases between the germline ends. The germline CDR1 and CDR2 sequences are SEHNR and FQNEAQ (reference sequence). The CDR3 loop spans 19 amino acids. The CDR3 DNA follows: TGTGCCAGGTCGTTTAAGCTCGCCAGGGTGTACGAAACCCGGAGGCCCCAGCATTTT. Its protein is CARSFKLARVYETRRPQHF.

The chain's CDR3 is CAWTGTDNQPQHF. The CDR3 bases are TGTGCCTGGACCGGGACAGACAATCAGCCCCAGCATTTT. V and J are TRBV30 and TRBJ1-5, with TRBD1 matching over 7 bases. CDR1 is GTSNPN and CDR2 is SVGIG in the germline V gene (reference sequence). V trimming: 4 bases; J trimming: 3 bases; junction bases outside the gene matches: 3. CDR3 size: 13 residues.

This chain connects TRBV7-2 to TRBJ1-6; no clear D gene. With 3 bases removed from V and 11 bases from J, the gap between germline ends came to 14 bases. CDR3 size: 14 residues. CDR1 and CDR2 from the germline V gene are SGHTA and FQGNSA. CDR3: CASSFRREGTPLHF. The DNA of the CDR3 is TGTGCCAGCAGCTTCAGGAGGGAGGGTACACCCCTCCACTTT.